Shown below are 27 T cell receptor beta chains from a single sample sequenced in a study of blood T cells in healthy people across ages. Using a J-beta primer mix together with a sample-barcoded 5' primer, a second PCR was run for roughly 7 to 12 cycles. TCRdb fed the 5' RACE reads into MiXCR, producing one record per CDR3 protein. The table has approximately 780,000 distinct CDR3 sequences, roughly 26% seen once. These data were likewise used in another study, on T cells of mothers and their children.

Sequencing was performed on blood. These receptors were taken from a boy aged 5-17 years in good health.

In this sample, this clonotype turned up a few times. CDR3: CASSYSRPGAPNPPGYGYTF. DNA of the CDR3: TGTGCCAGCAGTTACTCACGCCCGGGGGCCCCAAACCCCCCTGGTTATGGCTACACCTTC. V and J are TRBV6-5 and TRBJ1-2, with TRBD1 as a possible D gene (6 bases). Trimming removed 0 bases from V and 5 bases from J, with 28 bases in between. Germline CDR1 is MNHEY and CDR2 is SVGAGI. This CDR3 has 20 residues.

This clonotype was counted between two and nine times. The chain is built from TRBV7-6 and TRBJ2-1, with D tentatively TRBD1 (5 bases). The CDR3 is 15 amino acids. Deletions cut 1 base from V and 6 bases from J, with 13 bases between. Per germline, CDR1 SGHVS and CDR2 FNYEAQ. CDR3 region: CASSLDQGGTNEQFF. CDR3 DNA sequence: TGTGCCAGCAGCTTAGATCAGGGTGGAACCAATGAGCAGTTCTTC. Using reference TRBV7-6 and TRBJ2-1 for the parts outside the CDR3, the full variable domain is GAGVSQSPRYKVTKRGQDVALRCDPISGHVSLYWYRQALGQGPEFLTYFNYEAQQDKSGLPNDRFSAERPEGSISTLTIQRTEQRDSAMYRCASSLDQGGTNEQFFGPGTRLTVL.

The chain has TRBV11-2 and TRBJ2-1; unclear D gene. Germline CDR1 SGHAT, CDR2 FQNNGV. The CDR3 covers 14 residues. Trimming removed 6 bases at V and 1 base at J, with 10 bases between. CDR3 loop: CASSQPGSYNEQFF. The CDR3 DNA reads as TGTGCCAGCAGTCAGCCCGGTTCCTACAATGAGCAGTTCTTC.

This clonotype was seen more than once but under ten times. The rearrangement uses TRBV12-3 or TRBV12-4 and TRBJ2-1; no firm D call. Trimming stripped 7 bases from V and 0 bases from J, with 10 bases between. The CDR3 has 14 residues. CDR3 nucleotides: TGTGCCAGCAAACGGGCAGCCTCCTACAATGAGCAGTTCTTC. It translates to CASKRAASYNEQFF.

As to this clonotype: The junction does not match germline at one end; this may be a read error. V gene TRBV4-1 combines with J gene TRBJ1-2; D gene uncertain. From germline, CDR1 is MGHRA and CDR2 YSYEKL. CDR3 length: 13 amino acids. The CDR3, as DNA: TGCGCCAGCAGCCAAGGGAATGATTATGACTACACCTTC. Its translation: CASSQGNDYDYTF.

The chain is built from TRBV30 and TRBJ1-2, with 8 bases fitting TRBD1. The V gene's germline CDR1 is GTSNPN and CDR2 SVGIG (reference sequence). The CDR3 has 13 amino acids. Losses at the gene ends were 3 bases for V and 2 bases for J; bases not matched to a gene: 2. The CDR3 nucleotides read TGTGCCTGGAGCAGGGGGCGCAACTATGGCTACACCTTC. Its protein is CAWSRGRNYGYTF.

CDR3 in DNA: TGTGCCAGCTGCGGACAGGTTAAAGAGACCCAGTACTTC. It codes for CASCGQVKETQYF. The chain couples TRBV12-3 or TRBV12-4 to TRBJ2-5, with 7 bases matching TRBD1. The V and J ends lost 8 bases and 3 bases, in that order; junction bases with no gene match: 6. The CDR3 length is 13 residues.

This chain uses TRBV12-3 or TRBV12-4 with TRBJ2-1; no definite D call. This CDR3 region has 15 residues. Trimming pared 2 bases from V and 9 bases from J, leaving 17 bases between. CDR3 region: CASSLSAEYRGEQFF. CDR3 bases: TGTGCCAGCAGTTTAAGCGCTGAGTACAGAGGTGAGCAGTTCTTC.

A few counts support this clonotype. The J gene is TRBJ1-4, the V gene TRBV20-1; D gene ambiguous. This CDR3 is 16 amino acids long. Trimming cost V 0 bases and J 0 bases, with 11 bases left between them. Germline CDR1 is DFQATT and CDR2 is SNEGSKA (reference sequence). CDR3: CSARDGGGPTNEKLFF. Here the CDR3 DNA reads TGCAGTGCTAGAGATGGTGGCGGACCAACTAATGAAAAACTGTTTTTT.

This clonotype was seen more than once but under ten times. CDR3 DNA sequence: TGTGCCAGCAGTTACGCCAGGGGGACTGACGAGCAGTACTTC. It translates to CASSYARGTDEQYF. The genes are TRBV6-5 and TRBJ2-7; D might be TRBD1 (7 bases). Trimming removed 2 bases from V and 5 bases from J, with 13 bases in between. This CDR3 has 14 residues. Germline V gene lookup returns CDR1 MNHEY and CDR2 SVGAGI.

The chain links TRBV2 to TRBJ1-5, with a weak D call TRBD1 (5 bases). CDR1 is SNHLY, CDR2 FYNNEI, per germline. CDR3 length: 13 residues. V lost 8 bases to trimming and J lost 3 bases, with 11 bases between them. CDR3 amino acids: CASGQGNNQPQHF. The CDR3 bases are TGTGCCAGCGGTCAGGGTAACAATCAGCCCCAGCATTTT. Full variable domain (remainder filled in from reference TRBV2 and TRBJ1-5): EPEVTQTPSHQVTQMGQEVILRCVPISNHLYFYWYRQILGQKVEFLVSFYNNEISEKSEIFDDQFSVERPDGSNFTLKIRSTKLEDSAMYFCASGQGNNQPQHFGDGTRLSIL.

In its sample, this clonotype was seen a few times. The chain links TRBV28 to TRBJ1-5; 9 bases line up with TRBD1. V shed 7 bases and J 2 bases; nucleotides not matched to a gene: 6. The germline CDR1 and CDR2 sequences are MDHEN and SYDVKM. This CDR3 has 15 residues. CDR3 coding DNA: TGTGCCAGCAATACAGGGGGCCTGGGCAATCAGCCCCAGCATTTT. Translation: CASNTGGLGNQPQHF.

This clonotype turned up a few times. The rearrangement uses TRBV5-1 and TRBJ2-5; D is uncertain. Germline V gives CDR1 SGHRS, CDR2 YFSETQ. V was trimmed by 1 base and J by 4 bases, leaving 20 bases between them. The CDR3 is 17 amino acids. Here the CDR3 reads CASSLKVAYDPRETQYF. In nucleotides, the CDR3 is TGCGCCAGCAGCTTGAAGGTGGCATACGACCCCAGAGAGACCCAGTACTTC.

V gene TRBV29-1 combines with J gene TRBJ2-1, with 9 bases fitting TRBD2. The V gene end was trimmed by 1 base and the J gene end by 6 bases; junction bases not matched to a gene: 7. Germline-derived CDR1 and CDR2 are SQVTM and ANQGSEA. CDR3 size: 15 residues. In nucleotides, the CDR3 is TGCAGCGTTGAAGGAGGGCGGGGGGGCCTCAATGAGCAGTTCTTC. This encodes CSVEGGRGGLNEQFF.

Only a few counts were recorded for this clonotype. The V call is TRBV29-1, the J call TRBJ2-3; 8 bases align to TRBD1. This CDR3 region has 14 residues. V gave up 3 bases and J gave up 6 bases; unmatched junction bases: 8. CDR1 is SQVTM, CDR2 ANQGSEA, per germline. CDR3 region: CSVEVRGRGDTQYF. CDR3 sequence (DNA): TGCAGCGTTGAGGTCAGGGGGCGAGGGGATACGCAGTATTTT.

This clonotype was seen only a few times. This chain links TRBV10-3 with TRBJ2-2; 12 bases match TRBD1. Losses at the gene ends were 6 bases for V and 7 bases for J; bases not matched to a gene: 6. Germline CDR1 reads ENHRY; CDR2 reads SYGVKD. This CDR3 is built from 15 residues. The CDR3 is CAISDRDRGHGELFF. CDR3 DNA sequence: TGTGCCATCAGCGACAGGGACAGGGGGCACGGGGAGCTGTTTTTT.

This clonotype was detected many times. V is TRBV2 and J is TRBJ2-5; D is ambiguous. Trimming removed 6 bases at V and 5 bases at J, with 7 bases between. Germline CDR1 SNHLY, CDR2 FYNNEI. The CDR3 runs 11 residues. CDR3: CASSGPETQYF. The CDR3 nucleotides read TGTGCCAGCAGCGGACCGGAGACCCAGTACTTC.

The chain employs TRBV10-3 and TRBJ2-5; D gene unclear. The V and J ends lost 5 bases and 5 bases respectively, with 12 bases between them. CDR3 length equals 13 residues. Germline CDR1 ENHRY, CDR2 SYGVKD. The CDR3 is CAISRTLQETQYF. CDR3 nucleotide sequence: TGTGCCATCAGTAGGACCCTCCAGGAGACCCAGTACTTC.

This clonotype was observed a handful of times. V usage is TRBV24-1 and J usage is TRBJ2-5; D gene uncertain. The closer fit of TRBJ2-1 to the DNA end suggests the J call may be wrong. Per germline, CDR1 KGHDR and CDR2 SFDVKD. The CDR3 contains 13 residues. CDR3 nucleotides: TGTGCCACCAGTGACCCTGACTCCAATGAGCAGTTCTTC. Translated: CATSDPDSNEQFF.

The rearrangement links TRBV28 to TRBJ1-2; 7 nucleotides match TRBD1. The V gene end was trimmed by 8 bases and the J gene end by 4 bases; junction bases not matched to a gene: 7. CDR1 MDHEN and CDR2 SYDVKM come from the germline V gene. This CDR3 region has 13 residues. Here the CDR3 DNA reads TGTGCCAGCCAAAGGGGGCCGAGCTATGGCTACACCTTC. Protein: CASQRGPSYGYTF.

The CDR3 here is CASGFLIGGDYNEQFF. CDR3 DNA sequence: TGTGCTAGTGGTTTTTTAATCGGCGGGGACTACAATGAGCAGTTCTTC. The rearrangement links TRBV12-5 to TRBJ2-1, with a weak D call TRBD2 (6 bases). Germline-derived CDR1 and CDR2 are LGHNT and FRNRAP. This CDR3 is built from 16 residues. The germline V and J ends were trimmed by 3 bases and 3 bases, with 15 bases remaining between them. Full variable domain (missing parts from reference TRBV12-5 and TRBJ2-1): DARVTQTPRHKVTEMGQEVTMRCQPILGHNTVFWYRQTMMQGLELLAYFRNRAPLDDSGMPKDRFSAEMPDATLATLKIQPSEPRDSAVYFCASGFLIGGDYNEQFFGPGTRLTVL.

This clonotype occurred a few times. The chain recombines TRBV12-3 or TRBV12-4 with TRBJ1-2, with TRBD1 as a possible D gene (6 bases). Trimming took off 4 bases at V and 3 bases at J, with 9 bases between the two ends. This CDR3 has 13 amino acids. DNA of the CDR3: TGTGCCAGCAGTTCCTCAGGGGACTATGGCTACACCTTC. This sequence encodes CASSSSGDYGYTF.

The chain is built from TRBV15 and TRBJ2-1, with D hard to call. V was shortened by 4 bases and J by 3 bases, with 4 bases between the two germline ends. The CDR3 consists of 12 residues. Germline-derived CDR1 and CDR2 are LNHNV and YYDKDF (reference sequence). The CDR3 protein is CATSTHYNEQFF. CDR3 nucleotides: TGTGCCACCAGCACTCACTACAATGAGCAGTTCTTC.

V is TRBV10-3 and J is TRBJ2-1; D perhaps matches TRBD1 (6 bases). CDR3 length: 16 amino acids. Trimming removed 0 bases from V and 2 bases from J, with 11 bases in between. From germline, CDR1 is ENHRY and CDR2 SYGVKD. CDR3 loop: CAISESGGKPYNEQFF. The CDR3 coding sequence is TGTGCCATCAGTGAGTCAGGGGGAAAGCCCTACAATGAGCAGTTCTTC.

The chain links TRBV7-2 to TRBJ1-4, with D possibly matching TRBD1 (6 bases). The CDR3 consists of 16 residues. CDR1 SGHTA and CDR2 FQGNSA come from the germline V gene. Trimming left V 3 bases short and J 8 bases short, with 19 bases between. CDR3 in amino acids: CASSLSVLGGAEKLFF. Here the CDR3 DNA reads TGTGCCAGCAGCTTGAGCGTTCTCGGGGGGGCGGAAAAACTGTTTTTT.

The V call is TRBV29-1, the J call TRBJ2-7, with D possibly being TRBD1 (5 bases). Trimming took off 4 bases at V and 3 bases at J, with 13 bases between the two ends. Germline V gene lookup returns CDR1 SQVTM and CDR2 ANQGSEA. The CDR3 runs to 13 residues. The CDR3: CSVVWGNNYEQYF. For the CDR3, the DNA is TGCAGCGTTGTGTGGGGCAACAACTACGAGCAGTACTTC.

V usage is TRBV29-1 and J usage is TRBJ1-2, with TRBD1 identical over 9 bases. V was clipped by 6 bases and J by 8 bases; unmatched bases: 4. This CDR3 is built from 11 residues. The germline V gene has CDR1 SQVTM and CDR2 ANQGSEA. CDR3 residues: CSVPGQGGYTF. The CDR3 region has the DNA TGCAGCGTCCCCGGACAGGGGGGCTACACCTTC.